This T cell receptor (beta chain) was documented in a study of PD-1 blockade in classical Hodgkin lymphoma. Regarding the study as a whole: A reduction in baseline TCR diversity was reportedly seen in newly diagnosed patients relative to healthy donors. Later analyses included only patients treated at least 1 year post-ASCT.

Using immunoSEQ multiplex PCR, the repertoire was profiled, and TCRdb retains in-frame clones only, with some absent. The sample records 50,000 to 65,000 clones, 87% being singletons. The time point denotes: cycle 4 day 1 (C4D1), after six to seven weeks of nivolumab. All patients experienced relapse after autologous stem cell transplantation, and brentuximab vedotin exposure was variable. The CDR3 is made up of 15 amino acids. CDR1 and CDR2 (germline): MGHRA, YSYEKL. Trimming removed 2 bases from V and 4 bases from J, with 14 bases in between. Details on this clone: Its antigen is as yet unknown.

The chain employs TRBV4-1 and TRBJ1-2, with D hard to call. The TCR sequence derives from a human donor with classical Hodgkin lymphoma. The source was peripheral blood mononuclear cells (PBMCs), collected before the fourth cycle of nivolumab. The CDR3 bases are TGCGCCAGCAGCCAATTGATAGGAGGGAGCTATGGCTACACCTTC. It specifies CASSQLIGGSYGYTF.